One TCR beta chain is described in this entry. Original processing methods: How many nucleated cells were present was estimated from reference gene primer amplification. Using immunoSEQ multiplex PCR, the repertoire was profiled, and TCRdb retains in-frame clones only, with some absent. Clone size and the V and J calls come from that table; the DNA yielded D and trimming. This sample has 140,000 or so clones, with about 84% found just once. This specimen comes from a study of blood T cell repertoires in COVID-19. Study context: Nucleic acid was either cDNA or gDNA, and it came from T cells, B-cell-depleted T cells, or PBMCs.

Per germline, CDR1 SGHTA and CDR2 FQGTGA. The V and J ends lost 5 bases and 4 bases, in that order; junction bases with no gene match: 8. The CDR3 runs 15 residues. The clonotype comes from a woman aged 50 to 60 with acute or convalescent COVID-19. The rearrangement uses TRBV7-3 and TRBJ1-3, with 7 bases that match TRBD1. Sequenced: peripheral blood. Here the CDR3 reads CASSTQTGYGNTIYF. Written as DNA, the CDR3 is TGTGCCAGCAGCACACAGACAGGGTACGGAAACACCATATATTTT.